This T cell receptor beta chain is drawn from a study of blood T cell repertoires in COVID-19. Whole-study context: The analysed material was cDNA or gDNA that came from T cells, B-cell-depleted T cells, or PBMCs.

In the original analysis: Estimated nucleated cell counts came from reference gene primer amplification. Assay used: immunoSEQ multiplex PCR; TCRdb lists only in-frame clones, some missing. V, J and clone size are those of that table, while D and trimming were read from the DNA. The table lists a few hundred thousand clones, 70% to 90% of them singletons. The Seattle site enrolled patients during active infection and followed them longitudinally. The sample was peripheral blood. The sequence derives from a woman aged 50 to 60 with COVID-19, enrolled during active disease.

The CDR3 DNA follows: TGTGCCAGCAGCCTCGGACTAGCGGGCCGCAATGAGCAGTTCTTC. Amino acid sequence: CASSLGLAGRNEQFF. V and J are TRBV7-9 and TRBJ2-1; TRBD2 agrees at 11 bases. This CDR3 is 15 amino acids long. Germline V lookup: CDR1 SEHNR, CDR2 FQNEAQ (reference sequence). J was trimmed by 6 bases and V by 5 bases; bases with no gene match: 6.